This T cell receptor (beta chain) was captured by sequencing in a study of blood T cell repertoires in COVID-19. Looking at the study overall: T cells, B-cell-depleted T cells, or PBMCs supplied cDNA or gDNA.

It was during active infection that Seattle patients were enrolled and then longitudinally followed. Authors' analysis steps: Reference gene primer amplification in the assay estimated nucleated cell counts. Profiling relied on immunoSEQ multiplex PCR, and the TCRdb table lists in-frame clones only, not all of them. Clone size and the V and J calls come from that table; the DNA yielded D and trimming. Seen here are about 190,000 clones, 82% observed once, and the top ten hold 7.8%. The clonotype originates from an older woman with COVID-19, enrolled during active disease. Sequencing was performed on peripheral blood.

DNA of the CDR3: TGTGCCAGCAGTGAGGGACAGGGTGGAAAAAGGAATGAGCAGTTCTTC. Encoded protein: CASSEGQGGKRNEQFF. V gene TRBV6-1 combines with J gene TRBJ2-1, with 9 bases matching TRBD1. Trimming took 3 bases from V and 7 from J; bases not matched to a gene: 10. This CDR3 region has 16 residues. Germline V gene data show CDR1 as MNHNS and CDR2 as SASEGT.